This T cell receptor beta chain was captured in a study of blood T cell repertoires in COVID-19. Study in general: Some COVID-19 samples were acute and others convalescent; all came from the United States, Italy and Spain.

Produced via immunoSEQ multiplex PCR; TCRdb's table is partial and in-frame only. In the table there are about 130,000 clones, roughly four fifths of which are singletons. The source of this sequence is a woman over 75 with acute or convalescent COVID-19. Sequenced material: peripheral blood.

CDR3 residues: CASSLARNTEAFF. CDR3 bases: TGTGCCAGCTCTCTAGCGCGTAACACTGAAGCTTTCTTT. The chain joins TRBV18 to TRBJ1-1; D not certain. In germline, CDR1 is KGHSH, CDR2 LQKENI. This CDR3 spans 13 amino acids. V was cut by 6 bases and J by 2 bases, with 10 bases left in between.